A selection of T cell receptor beta chains follows, all from one sample in a study of OX40 agonist ivuxolimab in advanced cancers. Assay used: immunoSEQ multiplex PCR; TCRdb lists only in-frame clones, some missing. Counted here are about 120,000 clones, approximately 92% occurring once; the ten biggest clones make up 0.5% to 0.7%. The starting material was CD4+ or CD8+ T cells sorted from blood, obtained in a trial of the OX40 agonist ivuxolimab. Receptors were obtained from an adult with an advanced solid tumor such as melanoma, head and neck, liver or kidney cancer. Each CDR3 is given with its conserved first and last residue. Each record gives: V gene, D gene, J gene, clone size, CDR3 DNA, CDR3 protein. The D gene is left open where the match is weak. Where a row states a size, it is once, few, many or the class of an expanded clone; other rows omit it.

TRBV2	-	TRBJ1-1	-	TGTGCCAGCAGTCAAACAGGAGACACTGAAGCTTTCTTT	CASSQTGDTEAFF
TRBV7-2	-	TRBJ2-2	-	TGTGCCAGCAGCCGGGACGGACAAATTAACACCGGGGAGCTGTTTTTT	CASSRDGQINTGELFF
TRBV19	-	TRBJ2-2	-	TGTGCCAGTAGTGGGCAGGGTGGCACCGGGGAGCTGTTTTTT	CASSGQGGTGELFF
TRBV7-8	-	TRBJ1-6	-	TGTGCCAGCAGTAAAATGGGACAAAATAATTCACCCCTCCACTTT	CASSKMGQNNSPLHF
TRBV28	-	TRBJ1-4	-	TGTGCCAGCAGTGTAGGGCGGGAAGAAAAACTGTTTTTT	CASSVGREEKLFF
TRBV6-1	TRBD1	TRBJ2-7	-	TGTGCCAGCAGTAGCGGACAGGGCTACGAGCAGTACTTC	CASSSGQGYEQYF
TRBV7-2	-	TRBJ2-2	-	TGTGCCAGCAGCCCCGGGATCGAAAACACCGGGGAGCTGTTTTTT	CASSPGIENTGELFF
TRBV6-1	-	TRBJ1-4	-	TGTGCCAGCAGTGAAGCAGTCGGGGTTGGTGAAAAACTGTTTTTT	CASSEAVGVGEKLFF
TRBV7-9	TRBD1	TRBJ1-1	-	TGTGCCAGCCAGGGGGCTGGGCTGAACACTGAAGCTTTCTTT	CASQGAGLNTEAFF
TRBV11-2	-	TRBJ2-7	-	TGTGCCAGCAGCTTAGTATTCGGGGCCGGGTCCTACGAGCAGTACTTC	CASSLVFGAGSYEQYF
TRBV2	-	TRBJ2-3	-	TGTGCCAGCAGTGACGGTTCCAGGCTGTCCACAGATACGCAGTATTTT	CASSDGSRLSTDTQYF
TRBV7-2	-	TRBJ1-3	once	TGTGCCAGCAGCTCCGATCCTAACTCTGGAAACACCATATATTTT	CASSSDPNSGNTIYF
TRBV29-1	-	TRBJ1-4	few	TGCAGCGTTGAATTCGCCGGAAAACTGTTTTTT	CSVEFAGKLFF
TRBV21-1	-	TRBJ1-6	-	TGTGCCAGCAGCAGGGACACGTTCTATAATTCACCCCTCCACTTT	CASSRDTFYNSPLHF
TRBV6-1	-	TRBJ1-4	-	TGTGCCAGCAGTGAAACGGGTGGAGATTTAAATGAAAAACTGTTTTTT	CASSETGGDLNEKLFF
TRBV9	-	TRBJ1-1	few	TGTGCCAGCAGCGTAGACGGGAACACTGAAGCTTTCTTT	CASSVDGNTEAFF
TRBV28	-	TRBJ1-4	once	TGTGCCAGCAGTCCCACCGGGGGCCGGGAAAAACTGTTTTTT	CASSPTGGREKLFF
TRBV12-5	-	TRBJ2-3	once	TGTGCTAGTGGCCCTGGCAGGGGAGTGGGCTCAGATACGCAGTATTTT	CASGPGRGVGSDTQYF
TRBV29-1	-	TRBJ2-3	-	TGCAGCGCATTCACAGATACGCAGTATTTT	CSAFTDTQYF
TRBV19	-	TRBJ2-2	-	TGTGCCAGTAAACCCCCGACAGGGAACACCGGGGAGCTGTTTTTT	CASKPPTGNTGELFF
TRBV28	TRBD1	TRBJ2-5	-	TGTGCCAGCAGTTACGGACAGGCCCGGGGGACCCAGTACTTC	CASSYGQARGTQYF
TRBV4-2	TRBD2	TRBJ2-1	-	TGTGCCAGCAGTGAGACTAGCGGGGGCCAGTACAATGAGCAGTTCTTC	CASSETSGGQYNEQFF
TRBV6-1	-	TRBJ1-2	-	TGTGCCAGCACCCGGCCTGCGGAGTGGGACTATGGCTACACCTTC	CASTRPAEWDYGYTF
TRBV27	-	TRBJ1-4	-	TGTGCCAGCAGTTTATCGGGGGGCACTCACGAAAAACTGTTTTTT	CASSLSGGTHEKLFF
TRBV6-6	-	TRBJ1-3	once	TGTGCCAGCAGGGAGCAGGGATCTCCTGGAAACACCATATATTTT	CASREQGSPGNTIYF
TRBV15	TRBD1	TRBJ1-5	-	TGTGCCACCAGCAGAGATCTAGGGACAGGGGCTGGCAATCAGCCCCAGCATTTT	CATSRDLGTGAGNQPQHF
TRBV27	TRBD1	TRBJ2-6	-	TGTGCCAGCAGTTTAACAGGGGGAAGGTCTGGGGCCAACGTCCTGACTTTC	CASSLTGGRSGANVLTF